Listed here is a single TCR beta chain. Its antigen is unknown. An end of the junction differs from the germline gene, which may be a read error. This entry is derived from a study of cytomegalovirus exposure and HLA in healthy donors. The PCR employed 60 Vbeta primers together with 13 Jbeta primers. The protocol was immunoSEQ multiplex PCR, while the TCRdb copy is restricted to in-frame clones and leaves out a portion. The sample lists 200,000 to 250,000 clones, roughly 80% occurring once. Germline assignment: CDR1 SNHLY and CDR2 FYNNEI. The CDR3 extends over 14 amino acids. Study-wide findings and caveats: Among TCR sequences, most were rare, though some public TCRs appeared in many donors. Later analysis identified 17,000 or so TCR beta sequences associated with HLA alleles, using a false discovery rate threshold of 0.05. One cluster of highly shared sequence variants probably arose as a sequencing artifact.

What was sequenced was PBMCs. The source is a man aged 25 to 45 in good health and CMV-seronegative. The chain is built from TRBV2 and TRBJ2-6; D may be TRBD1 (6 bases). For the CDR3, the DNA is TGTGCCAGCAGCACAGGGCCCGGGGCCAGCGTCCTGACTTTC. Its translation is CASSTGPGASVLTF.